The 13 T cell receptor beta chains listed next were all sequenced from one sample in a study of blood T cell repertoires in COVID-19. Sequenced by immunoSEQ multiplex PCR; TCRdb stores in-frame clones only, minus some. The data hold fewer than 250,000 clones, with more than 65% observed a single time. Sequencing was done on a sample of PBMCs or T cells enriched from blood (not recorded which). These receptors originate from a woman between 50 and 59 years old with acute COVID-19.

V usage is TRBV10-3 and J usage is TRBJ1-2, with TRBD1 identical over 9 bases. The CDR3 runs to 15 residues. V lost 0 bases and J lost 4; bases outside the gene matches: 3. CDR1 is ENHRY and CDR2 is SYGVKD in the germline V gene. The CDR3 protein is CAISESDRGTYGYTF. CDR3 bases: TGTGCCATCAGTGAGTCGGACAGGGGTACCTATGGCTACACCTTC.

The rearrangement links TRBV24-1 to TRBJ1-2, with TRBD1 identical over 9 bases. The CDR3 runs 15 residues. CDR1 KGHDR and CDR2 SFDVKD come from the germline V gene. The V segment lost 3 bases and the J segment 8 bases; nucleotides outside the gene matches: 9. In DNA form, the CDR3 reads TGTGCCACCAGTGATCAACCCACAGGGGGCGGAGGCTACACCTTC. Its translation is CATSDQPTGGGGYTF.

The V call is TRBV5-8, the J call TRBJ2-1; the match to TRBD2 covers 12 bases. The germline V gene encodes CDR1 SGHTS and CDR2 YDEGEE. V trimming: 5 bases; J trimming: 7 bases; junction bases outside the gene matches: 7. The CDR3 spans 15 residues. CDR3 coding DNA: TGTGCCAGCAGAGGACTAGCGGGGACCGGGAATGAGCAGTTCTTC. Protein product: CASRGLAGTGNEQFF.

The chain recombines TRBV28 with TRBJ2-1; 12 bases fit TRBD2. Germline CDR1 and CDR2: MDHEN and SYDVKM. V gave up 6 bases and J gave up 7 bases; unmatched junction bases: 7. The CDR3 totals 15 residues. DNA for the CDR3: TGTGCCAGCAGCTCCGCTAGCGGGGGGGCGAATGAGCAGTTCTTC. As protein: CASSSASGGANEQFF.

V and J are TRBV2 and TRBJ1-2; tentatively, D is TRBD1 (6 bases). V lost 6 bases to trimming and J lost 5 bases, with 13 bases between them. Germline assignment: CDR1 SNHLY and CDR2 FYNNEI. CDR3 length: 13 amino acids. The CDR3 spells CASSLGTPYGYTF. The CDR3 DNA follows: TGTGCCAGCAGCCTGGGGACACCTTATGGCTACACCTTC. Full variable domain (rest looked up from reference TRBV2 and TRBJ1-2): EPEVTQTPSHQVTQMGQEVILRCVPISNHLYFYWYRQILGQKVEFLVSFYNNEISEKSEIFDDQFSVERPDGSNFTLKIRSTKLEDSAMYFCASSLGTPYGYTFGSGTRLTVV.

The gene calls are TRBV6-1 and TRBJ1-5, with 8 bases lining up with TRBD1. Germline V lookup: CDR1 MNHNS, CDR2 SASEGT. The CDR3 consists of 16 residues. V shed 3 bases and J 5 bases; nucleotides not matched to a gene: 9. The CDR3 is CASSERTGQGDQPQHF. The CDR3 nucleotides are TGTGCCAGCAGTGAGAGGACAGGGCAGGGGGATCAGCCCCAGCATTTT.

CDR3 protein: CASSSGGTSDYEQYV. For the CDR3, the DNA is TGTGCCAGCAGTTCCGGCGGGACTAGTGACTACGAGCAGTACGTC. The chain uses TRBV28 and TRBJ2-7, with 8 bases that match TRBD2. Germline V gives CDR1 MDHEN, CDR2 SYDVKM. V shed 4 bases, J shed 3 bases, and the junction held 8 bases outside the gene matches. CDR3 length: 15 residues.

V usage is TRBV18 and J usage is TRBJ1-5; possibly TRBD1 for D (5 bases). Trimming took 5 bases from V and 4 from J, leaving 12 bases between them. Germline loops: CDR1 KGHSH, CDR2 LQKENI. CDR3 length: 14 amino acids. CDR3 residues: CASSNGRANQPQHF. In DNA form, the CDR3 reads TGTGCCAGCTCAAACGGCAGGGCAAATCAGCCCCAGCATTTT.

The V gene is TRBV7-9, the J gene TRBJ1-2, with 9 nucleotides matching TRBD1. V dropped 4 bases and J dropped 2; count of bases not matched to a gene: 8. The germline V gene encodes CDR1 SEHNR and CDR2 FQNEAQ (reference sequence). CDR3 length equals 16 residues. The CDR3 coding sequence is TGTGCCAGCAGCTCGGACAGGGGACGAATCAACTATGGCTACACCTTC. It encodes CASSSDRGRINYGYTF.

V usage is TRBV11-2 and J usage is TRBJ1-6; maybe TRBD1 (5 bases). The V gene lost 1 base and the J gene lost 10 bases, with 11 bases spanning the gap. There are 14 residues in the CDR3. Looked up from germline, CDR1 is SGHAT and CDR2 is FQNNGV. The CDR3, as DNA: TGTGCCAGCAGCTTAGCAGGGAAAGGATCACCCCTCCACTTT. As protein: CASSLAGKGSPLHF.

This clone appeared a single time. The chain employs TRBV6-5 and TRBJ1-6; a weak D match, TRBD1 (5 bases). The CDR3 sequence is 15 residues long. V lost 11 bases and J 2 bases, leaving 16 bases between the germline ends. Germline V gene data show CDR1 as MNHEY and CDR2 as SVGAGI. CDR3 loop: CAGAETATYNSPLHF. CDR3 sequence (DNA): TGTGCCGGAGCTGAGACAGCCACCTATAATTCACCCCTCCACTTT.

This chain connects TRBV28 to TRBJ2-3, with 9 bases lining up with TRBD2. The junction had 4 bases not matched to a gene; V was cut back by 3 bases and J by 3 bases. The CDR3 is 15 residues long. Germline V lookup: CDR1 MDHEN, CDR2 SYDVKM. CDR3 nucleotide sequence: TGTGCCAGCAGTTTGCGGGGGGGAGGGACAGATACGCAGTATTTT. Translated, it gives CASSLRGGGTDTQYF.

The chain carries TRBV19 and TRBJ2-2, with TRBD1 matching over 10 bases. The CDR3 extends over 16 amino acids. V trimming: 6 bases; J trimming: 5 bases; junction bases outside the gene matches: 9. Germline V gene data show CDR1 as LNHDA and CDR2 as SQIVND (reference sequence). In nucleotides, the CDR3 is TGTGCCAGTAGCCGGCCTCCGGGACAGGGGACCGGGGAGCTGTTTTTT. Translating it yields CASSRPPGQGTGELFF.